Each of the 23 T cell receptor beta chains below was sequenced from the same sample in a study of blood T cell repertoires in COVID-19. This table comes from immunoSEQ multiplex PCR, and its TCRdb copy is limited to in-frame clones, with some not included. The sample carries around 220,000 clones, 90% to 95% recorded once. The sequencing input was PBMCs or T cells enriched from blood (not recorded which). The receptors stem from a woman aged 18-29 years who had recovered from COVID-19.

The V gene is TRBV7-2, the J gene TRBJ1-4; possible D gene TRBD1, 5 bases. V gave up 1 base and J gave up 7 bases, with 10 bases separating them. Germline V gives CDR1 SGHTA, CDR2 FQGNSA. The CDR3 contains 14 residues. In DNA, the CDR3 is TGTGCCAGCAGCTTAGGTGGGGGAGGTGAAAAACTGTTTTTT. It codes for CASSLGGGGEKLFF.

The gene calls are TRBV5-1 and TRBJ2-1, with TRBD2 matching over 9 bases. The CDR3 length is 16 residues. Germline values: CDR1 SGHRS, CDR2 YFSETQ. V gave up 0 bases and J gave up 4 bases; unmatched junction bases: 5. The CDR3 here is CASSLAVSGGYNEQFF. Here the CDR3 DNA reads TGCGCCAGCAGCTTGGCCGTCAGCGGGGGGTACAATGAGCAGTTCTTC.

CDR3 DNA sequence: TGTGCCTGCCCGGGACAGGGTAGGGCGAACTATGGCTACACCTTC. Its translation: CACPGQGRANYGYTF. V and J are TRBV7-2 and TRBJ1-2, with TRBD1 identical over 9 bases. With V trimmed by 11 bases and J by 2 bases, 12 bases remained unmatched. The germline V gene encodes CDR1 SGHTA and CDR2 FQGNSA. CDR3 length equals 15 residues. Based on the CDR3 plus reference TRBV7-2 and TRBJ1-2, the full variable domain is GAGVSQSPSNKVTEKGKDVELRCDPISGHTALYWYRQSLGQGLEFLIYFQGNSAPDKSGLPSDRFSAERTGGSVSTLTIQRTQQEDSAVYLCACPGQGRANYGYTFGSGTRLTVV.

V is TRBV7-2 and J is TRBJ1-1; possible D gene TRBD1, 5 bases. Trimming removed 3 bases at V and 4 bases at J, with 15 bases between. The CDR3 has 15 amino acids. Germline CDR1 SGHTA, CDR2 FQGNSA. The chain's CDR3 is CASSLMRGVSTEAFF. CDR3 bases: TGTGCCAGCAGCTTGATGCGGGGGGTTAGCACTGAAGCTTTCTTT.

The chain links TRBV5-1 to TRBJ2-5; 13 nucleotides match TRBD2. With V trimmed by 3 bases and J by 4 bases, 6 bases remained unmatched. The CDR3 is 16 amino acids. The germline CDR1 and CDR2 sequences are SGHRS and YFSETQ. CDR3 bases: TGCGCCAGCAGCTCGGTTGGACTAGCGGGAGCAGAGACCCAGTACTTC. Amino acids: CASSSVGLAGAETQYF.

The rearrangement uses TRBV12-2 and TRBJ2-3; whether TRBD2, the table's D call, matches the DNA was not checked. TRBV12-2 is described as a pseudogene. There are 17 residues in the CDR3. The CDR3 DNA follows: TGTGCAAGTCGCTTTCCTCGGGAGCGATCTAGCACAGATACGCAGTATTTT. Translation: CASRFPRERSSTDTQYF.

The chain recombines TRBV4-1 with TRBJ2-7, with 13 bases fitting TRBD2. V was clipped by 1 base and J by 2 bases; unmatched bases: 11. The CDR3 spans 19 residues. Germline lookup yields CDR1 MGHRA and CDR2 YSYEKL. CDR3 nucleotides: TGCGCCAGCAGCCAAGGAGTACGGACTAGCGGGAGAAAAGCCTACGAGCAGTACTTC. Translating gives CASSQGVRTSGRKAYEQYF.

The J gene is TRBJ2-7, the V gene TRBV27; 11 bases fit TRBD2. The trim removed 2 bases at V and 7 bases at J, leaving 13 bases unmatched. CDR1 and CDR2 from the germline V gene are MNHEY and SMNVEV (reference sequence). The CDR3 runs 17 residues. Here the CDR3 reads CASSLGLAGGPPVEQYF. As DNA, the CDR3 is TGTGCCAGCAGTTTAGGGCTAGCGGGAGGACCGCCCGTGGAGCAGTACTTC.

Only a few counts were recorded for this clone. The CDR3 DNA follows: TGTGCCAGCAGCCCAATCTTCGGACAGGGGCAGCCAACCTTC. Protein sequence: CASSPIFGQGQPTF. The chain carries TRBV13 and TRBJ1-2; TRBD1 agrees at 9 bases. J was trimmed by 14 bases and V by 5 bases; bases with no gene match: 15. CDR1 and CDR2 from the germline V gene are PRHDT and FYEKMQ (reference sequence). This CDR3 spans 14 amino acids.

V is TRBV5-6 and J is TRBJ2-7; perhaps TRBD1 as D (5 bases). The V end was cut by 4 bases, the J end by 6 bases, with 8 bases between. The germline CDR1 and CDR2 sequences are SGHDT and YYEEEE. The CDR3 runs to 11 residues. The CDR3 nucleotides read TGTGCCAGCAGCCAGGGCCCCGAGCAGTACTTC. Its protein is CASSQGPEQYF.

This chain connects TRBV9 to TRBJ2-5, with 8 positions matching TRBD2. Germline V gene lookup returns CDR1 SGDLS and CDR2 YYNGEE. Trimming cost V 2 bases and J 0 bases; bases outside gene matches: 3. This CDR3 comprises 15 residues. The CDR3 DNA reads TGTGCCAGCAGCGTTAGTAGCGGGAACCAAGAGACCCAGTACTTC. It encodes CASSVSSGNQETQYF.

This chain joins TRBV5-1 and TRBJ1-1; D not certain. The V and J ends lost 4 bases and 4 bases respectively, with 14 bases between them. CDR3 length: 14 residues. Germline-derived CDR1 and CDR2 are SGHRS and YFSETQ. CDR3 sequence reads: CASSPEVRSTEAFF. CDR3 coding DNA: TGCGCCAGCAGCCCGGAGGTCCGTTCCACTGAAGCTTTCTTT.

The rearrangement uses TRBV5-1 and TRBJ2-1; 14 nucleotides line up with TRBD2. The CDR3 is made up of 15 amino acids. Trimming at V came to 4 bases and at J to 8 bases, leaving 5 bases not matched to a gene. CDR1 SGHRS and CDR2 YFSETQ come from the germline V gene. The CDR3 here is CASSPGLAGEDEQFF. The DNA for the CDR3 is TGCGCCAGCAGCCCGGGACTAGCGGGAGAGGATGAGCAGTTCTTC. Together with reference TRBV5-1 and TRBJ2-1, the CDR3 gives the full variable domain: KAGVTQTPRYLIKTRGQQVTLSCSPISGHRSVSWYQQTPGQGLQFLFEYFSETQRNKGNFPGRFSGRQFSNSRSEMNVSTLELGDSALYLCASSPGLAGEDEQFFGPGTRLTVL.

The rearrangement uses TRBV11-3 and TRBJ2-5, with unresolved D. The CDR3 consists of 14 residues. V was pared by 0 bases and J by 4 bases, with 9 bases between. Germline CDR1 and CDR2: SGHNT and YENEEA. The CDR3: CASSLDPRSETQYF. Written as DNA, the CDR3 is TGTGCCAGCAGCTTAGACCCGAGGTCAGAGACCCAGTACTTC.

The chain has TRBV5-4 and TRBJ2-1; TRBD1 is a possible D gene (6 bases). In germline, CDR1 is SGHNT, CDR2 YYREEE (reference sequence). V lost 4 bases, J lost 9 bases, and 17 bases lay in between. This CDR3 region has 14 residues. The CDR3 sequence: CASSRKDRDGEQFF. The CDR3 DNA follows: TGTGCCAGCAGCAGAAAGGACAGAGACGGTGAGCAGTTCTTC.

This clone was counted a single time. The genes are TRBV10-3 and TRBJ1-2; 7 bases are a match to TRBD1. Germline lookup yields CDR1 ENHRY and CDR2 SYGVKD. The V segment lost 5 bases and the J segment 4 bases; nucleotides outside the gene matches: 4. This CDR3 region has 13 residues. CDR3 protein: CAISTGQAYGYTF. CDR3 nucleotides: TGTGCCATCAGTACTGGACAGGCCTATGGCTACACCTTC.

The rearrangement links TRBV5-1 to TRBJ1-4; 8 nucleotides align to TRBD1. The CDR3 totals 14 residues. Germline trimming cut 4 bases from V and 8 bases from J; bases unmatched to any gene: 7. Germline V gene sequence: CDR1 SGHRS, CDR2 YFSETQ. The CDR3 region has the DNA TGCGCCAGCAGCCCTTGGACAGGGCAAGAAAAACTGTTTTTT. It encodes CASSPWTGQEKLFF. The full variable domain, rest sourced from reference TRBV5-1 and TRBJ1-4, is KAGVTQTPRYLIKTRGQQVTLSCSPISGHRSVSWYQQTPGQGLQFLFEYFSETQRNKGNFPGRFSGRQFSNSRSEMNVSTLELGDSALYLCASSPWTGQEKLFFGSGTQLSVL.

This clone was observed once. The chain combines TRBV11-2 with TRBJ1-1; D is perhaps TRBD1 (5 bases). There are 14 residues in the CDR3. Deletions cut 5 bases from V and 4 bases from J, with 14 bases between. Looked up from germline, CDR1 is SGHAT and CDR2 is FQNNGV. Here the CDR3 DNA reads TGTGCCAGCAGCCCGCCTCGGGGGAGCACTGAAGCTTTCTTT. Translating it yields CASSPPRGSTEAFF.

In DNA, the CDR3 is TGTGCCAGCAGCTTGGCGTCAGGGGGTGAAGCTTTCTTT. Its translation is CASSLASGGEAFF. This chain links TRBV11-2 with TRBJ1-1; 7 bases are shared with TRBD1. Looked up from germline, CDR1 is SGHAT and CDR2 is FQNNGV. There are 13 residues in the CDR3. V lost 3 bases and J lost 7; bases outside the gene matches: 5.

The V gene is TRBV10-3, the J gene TRBJ2-7, with 8 bases aligning to TRBD2. Germline V gives CDR1 ENHRY, CDR2 SYGVKD. Trimming at V came to 4 bases and at J to 7 bases, leaving 0 bases not matched to a gene. The CDR3 covers 11 residues. The CDR3 reads CAISAGGEQYF. The CDR3 region has the DNA TGTGCCATCAGTGCGGGGGGGGAGCAGTACTTC.

This clone occurred once. The chain employs TRBV10-3 and TRBJ2-1; D might be TRBD1 (6 bases). The germline gives CDR1 ENHRY, CDR2 SYGVKD. V lost 4 bases and J lost 0, with 16 bases in between. The CDR3 runs 17 residues. The CDR3 spells CAISGPPTGSSYNEQFF. For the CDR3, the DNA is TGTGCCATCAGTGGCCCCCCTACAGGGAGCTCCTACAATGAGCAGTTCTTC.

This clone was seen just once. This sequence joins TRBV19 and TRBJ1-2; 9 bases are shared with TRBD1. Germline trimming cut 3 bases from V and 2 bases from J; bases unmatched to any gene: 7. Germline CDR1 reads LNHDA; CDR2 reads SQIVND (reference sequence). The CDR3 spans 16 residues. CDR3 coding DNA: TGTGCCAGTAGTATGGTCGGGACAGGGCCCAACTATGGCTACACCTTC. This encodes CASSMVGTGPNYGYTF.

The chain combines TRBV11-2 with TRBJ1-4; D ambiguous. V gave up 5 bases and J gave up 7 bases, with 11 bases separating them. Per germline, CDR1 SGHAT and CDR2 FQNNGV. The CDR3 extends over 13 amino acids. CDR3 sequence: CASSRSFGEKLFF. CDR3 coding DNA: TGTGCCAGCAGCCGGAGCTTTGGTGAAAAACTGTTTTTT.